The clone carrying this T cell receptor beta chain was observed a few times. Its cognate antigen is unknown. According to the study, TCR beta libraries were built with iRepertoire HTBI primers and CDR3-region Arm-PCR. One entry per CDR3 protein, called by TCRdb with MiXCR from the multiplex PCR reads. The top ten hold approximately 17% of the sample, which has 390,000 or so distinct CDR3 sequences, over 9.5% seen once. V lost 4 bases and J lost 7, with 17 bases in between. CDR3 length equals 15 residues. CDR1 SGHDN and CDR2 FVKESK come from the germline V gene. Time point meaning: newly diagnosed GD, antithyroid drugs for less than 3 months. The TCR library was prepared using RNA isolated from PBMCs. The data were taken from a study of regulatory T cells in long-lasting Graves disease. Overall study findings and caveats: The study found lower TCR diversity in persistent Graves' patients than in newly diagnosed ones.

This sample was shared with a second study, whose subject was T cells in Graves' hyperthyroidism and ophthalmopathy. In that study: An initial round of RT-PCR targeting the TCR CDR3 relied on the HTBI primer set. It was a median 6.5 months before onset that the model predicted ophthalmopathy.

The sequences come from peripheral blood mononuclear cells (PBMCs), collected at new diagnosis, from a patient treated with antithyroid drugs. The TCR sequence derives from a woman between 18 and 29 years old with Graves disease. This chain connects TRBV14 to TRBJ2-1, with D perhaps TRBD2 (7 bases). The CDR3 region is CASSPGLQTGNEQFF. In nucleotides, the CDR3 is TGTGCCAGCAGCCCGGGACTACAAACAGGGAATGAGCAGTTCTTC.